This T cell receptor beta chain was observed in a study of radiotherapy plus CTLA-4 blockade in lung cancer. The CDR3 extends over 15 amino acids. Germline lookup yields CDR1 MNHEY and CDR2 SVGAGI. Trimming pared 5 bases from V and 0 bases from J, leaving 14 bases between. Method: immunoSEQ multiplex PCR; TCRdb's copy keeps in-frame clones and lacks some. The top ten clones hold around 8% of a sample with about 30,000 clones, roughly 80% of them seen once. This clone was seen once. Sample: peripheral blood, taken from a patient treated with radiotherapy plus ipilimumab. The TCR comes from a human donor with non-small cell lung cancer who had stable disease on radiotherapy plus ipilimumab. This rearrangement joins TRBV6-5 to TRBJ2-7; D gene unclear. The CDR3 protein is CASSPFIQNSYEQYF. DNA for the CDR3: TGTGCCAGCAGTCCGTTTATACAGAACTCCTACGAGCAGTACTTC.